One sample yielded the 25 T cell receptor beta chains listed below, sequenced in a study of identical twins. TCRdb redid the calling of the 5' RACE reads with MiXCR, one entry per CDR3 protein. Of under 300,000 distinct CDR3 sequences listed, about 6.7% were seen once; the top ten hold less than 15%. These sequences were also reported in another study, on T cells expressing NK-cell markers.

The material sequenced was CD8+ T cells sorted from blood. The receptors stem from a woman aged 18-35 years in good health.

The rearrangement joins TRBV6-5 to TRBJ2-1; 8 bases map to TRBD2. V shed 2 bases, J shed 7 bases, and the junction held 4 bases outside the gene matches. This CDR3 has 14 amino acids. CDR1 is MNHEY and CDR2 is SVGAGI in the germline V gene. CDR3 sequence reads: CASSYAGGPNEQFF. The CDR3 DNA is TGTGCCAGCAGTTACGCGGGAGGCCCAAATGAGCAGTTCTTC.

V usage is TRBV18 and J usage is TRBJ2-1; TRBD2 matches 8 bases. V lost 3 bases and J lost 6; bases outside the gene matches: 4. The length of the CDR3 is 14 residues. CDR1 is KGHSH and CDR2 is LQKENI in the germline V gene. The CDR3 sequence: CASSPTSGVNEQFF. Written as DNA, the CDR3 is TGTGCCAGCTCACCCACTAGCGGTGTCAATGAGCAGTTCTTC. The full variable domain, completed using reference TRBV18 and TRBJ2-1, is NAGVMQNPRHLVRRRGQEARLRCSPMKGHSHVYWYRQLPEEGLKFMVYLQKENIIDESGMPKERFSAEFPKEGPSILRIQQVVRGDSAAYFCASSPTSGVNEQFFGPGTRLTVL.

This clonotype was seen at least ten times. CDR3 loop: CASSPWTSGSNEQFF. The CDR3 DNA reads as TGCGCCAGCAGCCCGTGGACTAGCGGGAGCAATGAGCAGTTCTTC. This chain links TRBV5-1 with TRBJ2-1; 13 bases are a match to TRBD2. This CDR3 spans 15 amino acids. From germline, CDR1 is SGHRS and CDR2 YFSETQ. With V trimmed by 4 bases and J by 6 bases, 4 bases remained unmatched. Together with reference TRBV5-1 and TRBJ2-1, the CDR3 gives the full variable domain: KAGVTQTPRYLIKTRGQQVTLSCSPISGHRSVSWYQQTPGQGLQFLFEYFSETQRNKGNFPGRFSGRQFSNSRSEMNVSTLELGDSALYLCASSPWTSGSNEQFFGPGTRLTVL.

This clonotype was seen many times. The chain employs TRBV10-3 and TRBJ2-1; 10 positions agree with TRBD1. Per germline, CDR1 ENHRY and CDR2 SYGVKD. Trimming at V came to 6 bases and at J to 5 bases, leaving 7 bases not matched to a gene. The CDR3 runs 15 residues. The CDR3: CAISEDRGHNNEQFF. The CDR3 DNA reads TGTGCCATCAGCGAAGACAGGGGGCACAACAATGAGCAGTTCTTC.

This clonotype was seen at least ten times. This chain connects TRBV12-3 or TRBV12-4 to TRBJ2-2; no clear D. Trimming pared 5 bases from V and 7 bases from J, leaving 11 bases between. The CDR3 is made up of 13 amino acids. DNA of the CDR3: TGTGCCAGCAGTCCCACCTCGGTCGGGGAGCTGTTTTTT. It is translated as CASSPTSVGELFF.

V and J are TRBV3-1 and TRBJ2-1; 8 bases are shared with TRBD2. The CDR3 contains 17 residues. V was pared by 7 bases and J by 0 bases, with 11 bases of the junction left unmatched. Germline CDR1 reads LGHDT; CDR2 reads YNNKEL (reference sequence). The CDR3 reads CASTPRGGQYSYNEQFF. The CDR3 DNA is TGTGCCAGCACCCCTCGGGGGGGACAATACTCCTACAATGAGCAGTTCTTC.

The V call is TRBV5-6, the J call TRBJ1-1; 7 bases map to TRBD1. CDR3 length: 16 residues. Germline V gene lookup returns CDR1 SGHDT and CDR2 YYEEEE. V trimming: 4 bases; J trimming: 5 bases; junction bases outside the gene matches: 14. CDR3 sequence reads: CASSHTRDSVRTEAFF. CDR3 in DNA: TGTGCCAGCAGCCATACCCGGGACAGTGTTCGGACTGAAGCTTTCTTT.

This clonotype was seen at least ten times. The chain recombines TRBV20-1 with TRBJ2-1; 10 nucleotides agree with TRBD2. There are 15 residues in the CDR3. The germline gives CDR1 DFQATT, CDR2 SNEGSKA (reference sequence). J lost 3 bases, V lost 4 bases, and 6 bases had no gene match. The CDR3 nucleotides are TGCAGTGCTACCACGACTAGCGGGCTCTACAATGAGCAGTTCTTC. This codes for CSATTTSGLYNEQFF.

The genes are TRBV12-3 or TRBV12-4 and TRBJ2-1; 10 bases agree with TRBD2. This CDR3 contains 16 residues. J gave up 1 base and V 7 bases, and 7 bases lay outside the gene matches. The CDR3 bases are TGTGCCAGCATCGTAGCGGGAGGAGGATCCTACAATGAGCAGTTCTTC. Encoded protein: CASIVAGGGSYNEQFF.

This clonotype has a count of ten or more. The rearrangement joins TRBV5-1 to TRBJ1-1; D is unresolved. The V end was cut by 4 bases, the J end by 6 bases, with 16 bases between. Germline-derived CDR1 and CDR2 are SGHRS and YFSETQ. The CDR3 totals 14 residues. For the CDR3, the DNA is TGCGCCAGCAGCCCAAGGACCGGTATTGCTGAAGCTTTCTTT. This translates into CASSPRTGIAEAFF.

This chain joins TRBV19 and TRBJ2-1; 7 bases are a match to TRBD2. The CDR3 is 14 residues long. V lost 10 bases, J lost 2 bases, and 8 bases stayed unmatched. Germline-derived CDR1 and CDR2 are LNHDA and SQIVND (reference sequence). The CDR3, as DNA: TGTGCCACGGGGGGAATTGGGGCCTACAATGAGCAGTTCTTC. Translating it yields CATGGIGAYNEQFF.

This clonotype was seen only a few times. The chain has TRBV3-1 and TRBJ2-1, with TRBD2 matching 8 bases. V was pared by 0 bases and J by 6 bases, with 7 bases of the junction left unmatched. Germline V gives CDR1 LGHDT, CDR2 YNNKEL (reference sequence). The CDR3 has 16 amino acids. The CDR3 coding sequence is TGTGCCAGCAGCCAAGAATTTACCGGGGGGGGCAATGAGCAGTTCTTC. Its translation is CASSQEFTGGGNEQFF.

V usage is TRBV15 and J usage is TRBJ2-4; 7 positions agree with TRBD1. Germline trimming cut 8 bases from V and 8 bases from J; bases unmatched to any gene: 18. This CDR3 is 16 amino acids long. Germline assignment: CDR1 LNHNV and CDR2 YYDKDF (reference sequence). The CDR3 DNA sequence: TGTGCCACCCAAACGAGCAGAGACAGGGTTGTCGACATTCAGTACTTC. Protein product: CATQTSRDRVVDIQYF.

The V call is TRBV20-1, the J call TRBJ2-2; TRBD2 aligns across 11 bases. CDR1 is DFQATT and CDR2 is SNEGSKA in the germline V gene (reference sequence). The CDR3 runs 17 residues. Trimming cost V 1 base and J 5 bases; bases outside gene matches: 9. The CDR3, as DNA: TGCAGTGCTAGAGCGGGGCTAGCGGGAGGTTGGACCGGGGAGCTGTTTTTT. This encodes CSARAGLAGGWTGELFF.

The rearrangement links TRBV6-4 to TRBJ2-5, with 12 bases identical to TRBD2. The CDR3 contains 22 residues. Unmatched junction bases numbered 23, after V lost 6 bases and J lost 0 bases. Germline lookup yields CDR1 MRHNA and CDR2 SNTAGT. The CDR3 spells CASRPGTPLRRGTSGHQETQYF. CDR3 DNA sequence: TGTGCCAGCAGACCCGGGACACCACTCCGGCGGGGGACTAGCGGGCACCAAGAGACCCAGTACTTC.

This clonotype was seen repeatedly, ten times or more. The chain carries TRBV14 and TRBJ2-3; D is unresolved. Germline V lookup: CDR1 SGHDN, CDR2 FVKESK. Trimming cost V 0 bases and J 0 bases, with 13 bases left between them. The CDR3 has 17 residues. DNA of the CDR3: TGTGCCAGCAGCCAAGATGTCAGGTTTCCTAGCACAGATACGCAGTATTTT. Translated: CASSQDVRFPSTDTQYF.

The chain couples TRBV7-9 to TRBJ2-3; D gene uncertain. The germline CDR1 and CDR2 sequences are SEHNR and FQNEAQ (reference sequence). Trimming pared 5 bases from V and 4 bases from J, leaving 10 bases between. The CDR3 has 13 residues. This CDR3 is CASSPELADTQYF. The CDR3 bases are TGTGCCAGCAGCCCTGAGTTGGCAGATACGCAGTATTTT. Looking up the rest from reference TRBV7-9 and TRBJ2-3 gives the full variable domain: DTGVSQNPRHKITKRGQNVTFRCDPISEHNRLYWYRQTLGQGPEFLTYFQNEAQLEKSRLLSDRFSAERPKGSFSTLEIQRTEQGDSAMYLCASSPELADTQYFGPGTRLTVL.

This clonotype was recorded many times. The V call is TRBV4-2, the J call TRBJ2-1; TRBD2 is a possible D gene (5 bases). The CDR3 consists of 11 residues. Between the trimmed V and J ends, which lost 3 bases and 9 bases, there was a span of 6 bases. CDR1 is LGHNA and CDR2 is YNFKEQ in the germline V gene. The CDR3 loop reads CASSQGSEQFF. DNA of the CDR3: TGTGCCAGCAGCCAGGGGAGTGAGCAGTTCTTC.

This chain links TRBV20-1 with TRBJ2-5; D remains ambiguous. The germline CDR1 and CDR2 sequences are DFQATT and SNEGSKA (reference sequence). The CDR3 totals 14 residues. Trimming removed 0 bases at V and 5 bases at J, with 13 bases between. The CDR3 protein is CSARDRSGWETQYF. The CDR3 nucleotides are TGCAGTGCTAGAGATCGATCCGGGTGGGAGACCCAGTACTTC.

This clonotype was observed many times. The chain is built from TRBV29-1 and TRBJ2-7, with D unclear. CDR3 size: 13 residues. Per germline, CDR1 SQVTM and CDR2 ANQGSEA. The V and J ends lost 7 bases and 3 bases respectively, with 16 bases between them. The CDR3 loop reads CSARTDDNYEQYF. Here the CDR3 DNA reads TGCAGCGCTAGAACTGATGACAACTACGAGCAGTACTTC.

This clonotype turned up a few times. The chain has TRBV14 and TRBJ2-1, with 14 bases identical to TRBD2. The CDR3 contains 18 residues. With V trimmed by 0 bases and J by 2 bases, 3 bases remained unmatched. Looked up from germline, CDR1 is SGHDN and CDR2 is FVKESK. The CDR3 nucleotides read TGTGCCAGCAGCCAAGAACGGACTAGCGGGAGGACCTACAATGAGCAGTTCTTC. This sequence encodes CASSQERTSGRTYNEQFF.

This clonotype has at least ten counts. The V and J genes are TRBV5-1 and TRBJ2-1; no reliable D call. The CDR3 extends over 11 amino acids. CDR1 and CDR2 from the germline V gene are SGHRS and YFSETQ. Trimming stripped 3 bases from V and 8 bases from J, with 6 bases between. The CDR3 DNA reads as TGCGCCAGCAGCTCCAGCTATGAGCAGTTCTTC. As protein: CASSSSYEQFF.

V is TRBV15 and J is TRBJ2-7; weak D call: TRBD2 (5 bases). The length of the CDR3 is 13 residues. Germline-derived CDR1 and CDR2 are LNHNV and YYDKDF (reference sequence). V dropped 5 bases and J dropped 5 bases, with 13 bases sitting between them. This CDR3 reads CATSYSGSDEQYF. The CDR3 region has the DNA TGTGCCACCAGCTACAGTGGTAGCGACGAGCAGTACTTC.

V and J are TRBV29-1 and TRBJ2-7; the match to TRBD2 covers 10 bases. There are 13 residues in the CDR3. Losses at the gene ends were 7 bases for V and 2 bases for J; bases not matched to a gene: 5. Germline CDR1 SQVTM, CDR2 ANQGSEA. The CDR3 protein is CSAGGTSAYEQYF. CDR3 nucleotides: TGCAGCGCCGGGGGGACTAGCGCCTACGAGCAGTACTTC.

V usage is TRBV9 and J usage is TRBJ2-3, with D tentatively TRBD1 or TRBD2 (6 bases each). V lost 0 bases and J 2 bases, leaving 13 bases between the germline ends. Germline CDR1 and CDR2: SGDLS and YYNGEE. CDR3 size: 16 residues. CDR3: CASSVEPGALTDTQYF. CDR3 coding DNA: TGTGCCAGCAGCGTAGAACCGGGGGCACTCACAGATACGCAGTATTTT.